What follows describes a single T cell receptor beta chain. The antigen remains unidentified. The data were obtained in a study of immune evolution from preneoplasia to lung adenocarcinoma. Findings and caveats of the study: Top clone frequencies peaked in normal lung, apparently declining through invasive adenocarcinoma. KRAS-mutant nodules had the highest T cell clonality. Normal lung had highest clonality; later lesions appeared denser, more diverse.

Trimming at V came to 7 bases and at J to 5 bases, leaving 5 bases not matched to a gene. The CDR3 spans 14 residues. Germline CDR1 is MNHNY and CDR2 is SVGAGI (reference sequence). Profiled with immunoSEQ multiplex PCR; TCRdb holds only in-frame clones, not every one. The sample yields several thousand clones, more than 80% seen once. Sequencing was done on a sample of FFPE lung adenocarcinoma in situ tissue. The sequence derives from a person aged 65-85 years with lung adenocarcinoma. The chain has TRBV6-6 and TRBJ1-5; the match to TRBD1 covers 10 bases. CDR3 loop: CASIRQGAYQPQHF. For the CDR3, the DNA is TGTGCCAGCATTAGACAGGGGGCATATCAGCCCCAGCATTTT.